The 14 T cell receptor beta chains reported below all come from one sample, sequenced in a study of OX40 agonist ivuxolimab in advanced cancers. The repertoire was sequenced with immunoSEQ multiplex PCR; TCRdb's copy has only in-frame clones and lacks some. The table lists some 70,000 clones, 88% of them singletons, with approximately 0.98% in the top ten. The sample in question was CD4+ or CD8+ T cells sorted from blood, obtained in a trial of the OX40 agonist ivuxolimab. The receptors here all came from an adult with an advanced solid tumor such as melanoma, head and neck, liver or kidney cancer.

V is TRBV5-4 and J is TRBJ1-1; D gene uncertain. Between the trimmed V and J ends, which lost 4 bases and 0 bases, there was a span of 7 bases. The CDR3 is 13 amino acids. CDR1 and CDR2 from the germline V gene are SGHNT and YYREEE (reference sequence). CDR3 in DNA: TGTGCCAGCAGCAAGGCATTGAACACTGAAGCTTTCTTT. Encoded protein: CASSKALNTEAFF.

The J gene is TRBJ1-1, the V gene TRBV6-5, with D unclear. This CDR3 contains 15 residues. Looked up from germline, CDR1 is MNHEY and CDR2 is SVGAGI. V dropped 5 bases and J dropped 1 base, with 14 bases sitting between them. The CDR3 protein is CASSRPQMENTEAFF. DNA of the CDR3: TGTGCCAGCAGTCGCCCTCAGATGGAGAACACTGAAGCTTTCTTT.

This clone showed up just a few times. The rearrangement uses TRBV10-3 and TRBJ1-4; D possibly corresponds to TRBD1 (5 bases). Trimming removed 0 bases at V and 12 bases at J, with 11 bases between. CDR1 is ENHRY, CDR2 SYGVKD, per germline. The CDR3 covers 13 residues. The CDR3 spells CAISESNKGELFF. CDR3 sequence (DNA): TGTGCCATCAGTGAGTCGAACAAAGGGGAACTGTTTTTT.

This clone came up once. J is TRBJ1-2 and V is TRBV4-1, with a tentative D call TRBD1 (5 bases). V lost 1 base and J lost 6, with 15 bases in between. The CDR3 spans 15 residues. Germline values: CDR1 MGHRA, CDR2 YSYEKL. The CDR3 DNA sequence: TGCGCCAGCAGCCAAGCCCCCGGGGGGACGGATGGCTACACCTTC. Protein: CASSQAPGGTDGYTF.

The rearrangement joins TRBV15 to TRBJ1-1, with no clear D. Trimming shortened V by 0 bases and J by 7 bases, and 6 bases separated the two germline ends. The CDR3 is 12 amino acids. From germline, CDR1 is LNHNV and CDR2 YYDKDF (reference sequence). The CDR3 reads CATSRDRSEAFF. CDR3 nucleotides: TGTGCCACCAGCAGAGATAGAAGTGAAGCTTTCTTT.

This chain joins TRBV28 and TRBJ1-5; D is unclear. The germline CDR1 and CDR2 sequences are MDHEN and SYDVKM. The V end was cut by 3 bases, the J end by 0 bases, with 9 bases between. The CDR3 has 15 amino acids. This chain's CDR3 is CASSFYSNSNQPQHF. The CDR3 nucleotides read TGTGCCAGCAGTTTCTACAGCAATAGCAATCAGCCCCAGCATTTT. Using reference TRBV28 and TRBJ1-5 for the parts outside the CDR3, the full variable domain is DVKVTQSSRYLVKRTGEKVFLECVQDMDHENMFWYRQDPGLGLRLIYFSYDVKMKEKGDIPEGYSVSREKKERFSLILESASTNQTSMYLCASSFYSNSNQPQHFGDGTRLSIL.

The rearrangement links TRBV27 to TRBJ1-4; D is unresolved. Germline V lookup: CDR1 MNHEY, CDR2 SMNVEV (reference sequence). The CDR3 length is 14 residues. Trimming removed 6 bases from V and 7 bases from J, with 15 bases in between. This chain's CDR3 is CASSRTWRGEKLFF. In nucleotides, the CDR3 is TGTGCCAGCAGCCGCACGTGGAGAGGTGAAAAACTGTTTTTT.

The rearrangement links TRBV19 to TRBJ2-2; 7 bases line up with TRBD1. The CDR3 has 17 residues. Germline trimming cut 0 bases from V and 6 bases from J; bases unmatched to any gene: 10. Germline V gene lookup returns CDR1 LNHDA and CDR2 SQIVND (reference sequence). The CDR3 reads CASSIEGSRGNAGELFF. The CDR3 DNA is TGTGCCAGTAGTATAGAGGGGTCCAGGGGGAATGCCGGGGAGCTGTTTTTT.

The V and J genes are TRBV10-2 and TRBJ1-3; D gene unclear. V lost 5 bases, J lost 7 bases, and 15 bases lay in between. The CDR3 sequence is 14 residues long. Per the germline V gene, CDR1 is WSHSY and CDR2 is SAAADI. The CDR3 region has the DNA TGCGCCAGCAGTCCCACGGGGATGCGGAACACCATATATTTT. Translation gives CASSPTGMRNTIYF.

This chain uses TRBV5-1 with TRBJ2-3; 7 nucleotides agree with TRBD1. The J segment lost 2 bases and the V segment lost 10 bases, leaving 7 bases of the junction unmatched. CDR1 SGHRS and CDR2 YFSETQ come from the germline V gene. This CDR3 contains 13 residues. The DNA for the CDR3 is TGCGCCTCTTCGGACAGGACCACAGATACGCAGTATTTT. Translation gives CASSDRTTDTQYF.

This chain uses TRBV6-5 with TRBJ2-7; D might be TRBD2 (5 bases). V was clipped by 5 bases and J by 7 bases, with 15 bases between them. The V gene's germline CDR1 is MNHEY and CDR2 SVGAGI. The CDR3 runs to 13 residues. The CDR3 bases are TGTGCCAGCAGTCCCGGGATTAACCATGAGCAGTACTTC. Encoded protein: CASSPGINHEQYF.

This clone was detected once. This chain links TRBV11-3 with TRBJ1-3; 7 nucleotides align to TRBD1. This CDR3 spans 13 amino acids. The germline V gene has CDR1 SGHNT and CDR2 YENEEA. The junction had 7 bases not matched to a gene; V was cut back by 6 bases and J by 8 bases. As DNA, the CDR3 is TGTGCCAGCAGAACACAGGGGACTGACACCATATATTTT. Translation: CASRTQGTDTIYF.

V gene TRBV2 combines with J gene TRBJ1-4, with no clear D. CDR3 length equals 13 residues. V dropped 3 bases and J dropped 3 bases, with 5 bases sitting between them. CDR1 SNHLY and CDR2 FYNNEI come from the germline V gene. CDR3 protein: CASSDRPNEKLFF. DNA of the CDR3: TGTGCCAGCAGTGACAGGCCTAATGAAAAACTGTTTTTT.

CDR3 in DNA: TGTGCCACCTCTCGTACCTCCGGCGACGAGCAGTACTTC. It yields the protein CATSRTSGDEQYF. The V call is TRBV10-3, the J call TRBJ2-7; unclear D gene. V was cut by 10 bases and J by 5 bases, with 18 bases left in between. Germline lookup yields CDR1 ENHRY and CDR2 SYGVKD. The CDR3 loop spans 13 amino acids.